This T cell receptor (beta chain) was found in a study of long-term antiretroviral therapy in people with HIV. V trimming: 0 bases; J trimming: 6 bases; junction bases outside the gene matches: 13. This CDR3 is 18 amino acids long. Germline CDR1 and CDR2: SGHDN and FVKESK. At the survey level, the v3.0 immunoSEQ assay was run. Sequenced by immunoSEQ multiplex PCR; TCRdb stores in-frame clones only, minus some. The sample has around 22,000 clones, 95% seen once. Sequenced material: unsorted PBMCs, taken roughly 5.1 years after starting antiretroviral therapy. The receptor was isolated from a woman in her forties or fifties with HIV. J is TRBJ2-2 and V is TRBV14; 7 nucleotides align to TRBD2. CDR3 protein: CASSQEGTRLARAGELFF. The CDR3 nucleotides are TGTGCCAGCAGCCAAGAAGGAACCCGACTAGCCAGGGCCGGGGAGCTGTTTTTT.